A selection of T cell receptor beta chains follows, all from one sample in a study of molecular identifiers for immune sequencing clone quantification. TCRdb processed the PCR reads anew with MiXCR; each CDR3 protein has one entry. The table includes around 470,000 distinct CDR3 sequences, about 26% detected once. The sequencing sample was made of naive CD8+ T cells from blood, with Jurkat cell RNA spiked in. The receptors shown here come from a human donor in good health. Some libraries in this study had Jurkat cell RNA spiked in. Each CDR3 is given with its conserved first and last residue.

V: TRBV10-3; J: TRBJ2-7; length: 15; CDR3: CAISESSGKSHEQYF
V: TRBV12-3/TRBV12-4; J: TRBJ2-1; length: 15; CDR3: CASSPDMSSYNEQFF
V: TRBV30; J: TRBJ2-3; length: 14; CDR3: CAWTWDSYTDTQYF
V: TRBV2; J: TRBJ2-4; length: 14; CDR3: CASSDRNRKNIQYF
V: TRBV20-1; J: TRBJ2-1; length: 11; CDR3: CSARTVNEQFF
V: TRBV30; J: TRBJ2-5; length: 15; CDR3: CAWSRSGRAKETQYF
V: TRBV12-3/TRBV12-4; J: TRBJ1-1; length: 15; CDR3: CASMDPHGTGPEAFF
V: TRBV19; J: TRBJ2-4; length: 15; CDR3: CASSMGGYLKNIQYF
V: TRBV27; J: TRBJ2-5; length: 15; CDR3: CASSPLAGAGETQYF
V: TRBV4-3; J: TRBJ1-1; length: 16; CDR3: CASGQRAMGGNTEAFF
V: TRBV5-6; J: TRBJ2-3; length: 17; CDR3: CASSLGARTGRADTQYF
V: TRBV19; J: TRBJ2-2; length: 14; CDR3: CASSISGNTGELFF
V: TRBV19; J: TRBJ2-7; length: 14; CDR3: CASSIQGQVYEQYF
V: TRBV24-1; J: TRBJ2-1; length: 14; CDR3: CATSDFGRGDEQFF
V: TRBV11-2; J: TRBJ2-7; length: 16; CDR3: CASSTLPGVNRWGQYF
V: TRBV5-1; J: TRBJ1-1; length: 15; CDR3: CASSLGGLTNTEAFF
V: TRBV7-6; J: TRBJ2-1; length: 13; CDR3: CASSLAGQGYRFF
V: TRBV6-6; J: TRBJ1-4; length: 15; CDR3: CASSLDGTGDEKLFF
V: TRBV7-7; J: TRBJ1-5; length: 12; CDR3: CASSRAWSPQHF
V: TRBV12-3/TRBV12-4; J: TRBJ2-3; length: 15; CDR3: CASSFTTPSTDTQYF
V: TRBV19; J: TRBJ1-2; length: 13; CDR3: CASRLQGSYGYTF
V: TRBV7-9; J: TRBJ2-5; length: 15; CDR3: CASSLASGNPETRYF
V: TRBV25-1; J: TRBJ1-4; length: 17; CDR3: CASSELNAGRLSEKLFF
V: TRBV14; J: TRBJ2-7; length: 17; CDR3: CASSRVAGGLSSYEQYF
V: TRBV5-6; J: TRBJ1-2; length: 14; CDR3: CASSLDIFNYGYTF
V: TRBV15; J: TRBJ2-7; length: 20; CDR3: CATSRVVLEDRASGTYEQYF
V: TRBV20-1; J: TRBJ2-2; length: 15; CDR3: CSARDSDRRTGELFF
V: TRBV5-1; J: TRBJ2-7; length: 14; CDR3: CASSLWDSIYEQYF
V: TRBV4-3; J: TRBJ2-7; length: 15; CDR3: CASSQDAGSLLEQYF
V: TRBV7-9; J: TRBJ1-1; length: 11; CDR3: CASMENTEAFF
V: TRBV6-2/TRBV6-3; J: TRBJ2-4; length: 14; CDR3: CASRDWTGFGIQYF
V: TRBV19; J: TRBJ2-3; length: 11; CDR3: CAVKIADTQYF
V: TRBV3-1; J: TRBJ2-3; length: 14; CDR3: CASSLAGMADTQYF
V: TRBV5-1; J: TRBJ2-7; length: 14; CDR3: CASSLAGGVYEQYF
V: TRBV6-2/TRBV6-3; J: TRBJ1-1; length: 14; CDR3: CASSLTGSGTEAFF
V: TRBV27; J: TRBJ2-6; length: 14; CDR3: CASRGLGGANVLTF
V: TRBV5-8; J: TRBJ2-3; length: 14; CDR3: CASSEGPGVDTQYF
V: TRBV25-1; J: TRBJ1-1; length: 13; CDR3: CASRPQGWTEAFF
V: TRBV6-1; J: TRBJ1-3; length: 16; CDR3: CASSEARARPGNTIYF
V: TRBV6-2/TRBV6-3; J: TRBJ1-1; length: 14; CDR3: CASSDLVESSEAFF
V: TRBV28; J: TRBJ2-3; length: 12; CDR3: CASTEGGLVQYF
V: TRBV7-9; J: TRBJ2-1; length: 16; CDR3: CASRGGGPRAYNEQFF
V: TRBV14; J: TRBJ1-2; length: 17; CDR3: CASSQEVLPGDGYGYTF
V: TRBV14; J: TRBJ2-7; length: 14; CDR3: CASSQDPQRYEQYF
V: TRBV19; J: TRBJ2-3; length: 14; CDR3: CASSIILAPDTQYF
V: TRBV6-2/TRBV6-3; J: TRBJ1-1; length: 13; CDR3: CASSAKENIEAFF
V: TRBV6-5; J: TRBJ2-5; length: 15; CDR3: CASSDDWDSQETQYF
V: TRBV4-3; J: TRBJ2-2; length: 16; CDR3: CASSQDGTANTGELFF
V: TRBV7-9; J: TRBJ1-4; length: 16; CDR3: CSSSPEGDHRGEKLFF
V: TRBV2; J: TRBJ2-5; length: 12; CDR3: CAGQGDQETQYF
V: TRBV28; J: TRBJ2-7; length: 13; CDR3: CASSFAGNYEQYF
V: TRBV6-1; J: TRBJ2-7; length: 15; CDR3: CASSEGRGSLYEQYF
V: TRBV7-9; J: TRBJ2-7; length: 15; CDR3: CASSILAGGSYEQYF
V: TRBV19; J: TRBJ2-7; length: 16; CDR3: CASSGDGGGDTYEQYF
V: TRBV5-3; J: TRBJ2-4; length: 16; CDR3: CASSLGRVLAKNIQYF
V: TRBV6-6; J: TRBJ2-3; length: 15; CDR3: CASSYLGQGADTQYF
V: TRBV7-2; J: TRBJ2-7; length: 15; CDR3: CASSPRTEKTYEQYF
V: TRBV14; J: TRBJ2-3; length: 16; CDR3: CASREAGLALTDTQYF
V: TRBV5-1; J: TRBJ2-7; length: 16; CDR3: CASRSETGALFEEQYF